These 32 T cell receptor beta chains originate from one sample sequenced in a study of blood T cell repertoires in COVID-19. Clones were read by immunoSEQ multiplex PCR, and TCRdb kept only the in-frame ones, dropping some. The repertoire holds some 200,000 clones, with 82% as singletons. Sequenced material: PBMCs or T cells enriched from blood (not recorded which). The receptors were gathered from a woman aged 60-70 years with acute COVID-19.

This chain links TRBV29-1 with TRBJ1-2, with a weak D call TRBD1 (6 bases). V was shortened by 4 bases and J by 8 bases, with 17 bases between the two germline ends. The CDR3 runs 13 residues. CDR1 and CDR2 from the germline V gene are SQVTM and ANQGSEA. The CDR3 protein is CSVGRRGARGYTF. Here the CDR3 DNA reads TGCAGCGTTGGTCGCCGGGGGGCGCGAGGCTACACCTTC.

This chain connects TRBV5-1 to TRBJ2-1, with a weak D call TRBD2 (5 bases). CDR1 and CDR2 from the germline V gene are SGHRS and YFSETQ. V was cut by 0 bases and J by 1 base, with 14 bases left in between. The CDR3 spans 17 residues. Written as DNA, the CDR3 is TGCGCCAGCAGCTTGGCCGAATCTAGCCAATCCTACAATGAGCAGTTCTTC. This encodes CASSLAESSQSYNEQFF.

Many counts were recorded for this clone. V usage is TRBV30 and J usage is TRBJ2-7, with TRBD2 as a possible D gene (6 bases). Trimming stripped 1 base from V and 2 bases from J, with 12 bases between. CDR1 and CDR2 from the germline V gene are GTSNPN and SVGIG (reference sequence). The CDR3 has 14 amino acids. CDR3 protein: CAWSGGGKAYEQYF. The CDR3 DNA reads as TGTGCCTGGAGTGGGGGAGGAAAGGCCTACGAGCAGTACTTC. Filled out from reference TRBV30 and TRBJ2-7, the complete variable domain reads SQTIHQWPATLVQPVGSPLSLECTVEGTSNPNLYWYRQAAGRGLQLLFYSVGIGQISSEVPQNLSASRPQDRQFILSSKKLLLSDSGFYLCAWSGGGKAYEQYFGPGTRLTVT.

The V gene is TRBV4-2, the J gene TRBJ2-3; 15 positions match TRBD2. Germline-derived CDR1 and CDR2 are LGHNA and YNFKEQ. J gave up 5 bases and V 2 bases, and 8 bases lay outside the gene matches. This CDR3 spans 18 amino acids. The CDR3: CASSQIEPGLAGGDTQYF. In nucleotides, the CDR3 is TGTGCCAGCAGCCAAATAGAACCGGGACTAGCGGGGGGAGATACGCAGTATTTT.

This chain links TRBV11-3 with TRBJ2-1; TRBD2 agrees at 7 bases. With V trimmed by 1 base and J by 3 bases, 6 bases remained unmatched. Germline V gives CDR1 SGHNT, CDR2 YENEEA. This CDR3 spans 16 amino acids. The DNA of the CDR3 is TGTGCCAGCAGCTTAGCCGGGGCTAGCGGCTACAATGAGCAGTTCTTC. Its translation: CASSLAGASGYNEQFF.

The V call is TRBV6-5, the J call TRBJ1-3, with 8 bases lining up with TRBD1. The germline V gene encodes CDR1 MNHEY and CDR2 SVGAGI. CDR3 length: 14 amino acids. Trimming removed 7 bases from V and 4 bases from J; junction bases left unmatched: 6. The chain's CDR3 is CASIARTGGNTIYF. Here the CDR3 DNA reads TGTGCCAGCATCGCGCGGACAGGGGGAAACACCATATATTTT.

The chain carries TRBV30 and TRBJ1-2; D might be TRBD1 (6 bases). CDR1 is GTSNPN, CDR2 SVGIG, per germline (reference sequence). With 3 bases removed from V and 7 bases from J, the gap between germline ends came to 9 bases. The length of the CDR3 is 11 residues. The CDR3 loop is CAWRRGGGYTF. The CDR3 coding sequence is TGTGCCTGGAGAAGGGGGGGTGGCTACACCTTC.

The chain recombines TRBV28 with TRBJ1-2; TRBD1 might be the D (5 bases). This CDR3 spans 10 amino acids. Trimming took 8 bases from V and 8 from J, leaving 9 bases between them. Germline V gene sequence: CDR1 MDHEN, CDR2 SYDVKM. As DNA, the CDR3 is TGTGCCAGCTTCAACAGGGGCTACACCTTC. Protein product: CASFNRGYTF.

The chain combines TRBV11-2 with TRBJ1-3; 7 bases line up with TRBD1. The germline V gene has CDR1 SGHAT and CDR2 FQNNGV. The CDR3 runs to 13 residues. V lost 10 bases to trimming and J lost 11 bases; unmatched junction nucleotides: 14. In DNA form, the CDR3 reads TGTGCCACAGGGACAGCCTCCCCCACCGCCATATATTTT. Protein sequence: CATGTASPTAIYF.

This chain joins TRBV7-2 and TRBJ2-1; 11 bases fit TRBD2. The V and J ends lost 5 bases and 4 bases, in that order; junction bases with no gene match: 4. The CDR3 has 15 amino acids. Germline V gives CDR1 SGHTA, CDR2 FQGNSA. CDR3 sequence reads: CASSMTSGTYNEQFF. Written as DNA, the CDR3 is TGTGCCAGCAGCATGACTAGCGGGACGTACAATGAGCAGTTCTTC.

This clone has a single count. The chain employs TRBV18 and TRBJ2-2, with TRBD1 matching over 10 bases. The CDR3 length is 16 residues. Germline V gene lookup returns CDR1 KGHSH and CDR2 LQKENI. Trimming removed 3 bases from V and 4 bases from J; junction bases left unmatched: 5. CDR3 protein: CASSPRDRGGTGELFF. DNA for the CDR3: TGTGCCAGCTCACCTAGGGACAGGGGTGGCACCGGGGAGCTGTTTTTT.

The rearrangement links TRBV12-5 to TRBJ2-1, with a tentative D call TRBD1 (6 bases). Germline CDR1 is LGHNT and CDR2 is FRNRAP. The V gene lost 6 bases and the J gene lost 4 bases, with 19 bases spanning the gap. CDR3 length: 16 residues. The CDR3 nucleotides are TGTGCTAGTGGCCAGGACTGGGGGCCGGGGTACAATGAGCAGTTCTTC. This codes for CASGQDWGPGYNEQFF.

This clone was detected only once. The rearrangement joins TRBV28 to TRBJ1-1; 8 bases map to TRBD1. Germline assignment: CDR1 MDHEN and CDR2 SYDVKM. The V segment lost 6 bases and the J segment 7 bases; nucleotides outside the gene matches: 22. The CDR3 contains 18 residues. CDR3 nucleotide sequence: TGTGCCAGCAGACCAAGACAGGGGCTCAGCCTTGGTCCCCATGAAGCTTTCTTT. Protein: CASRPRQGLSLGPHEAFF.

CDR3 residues: CASTVTGLAGKDTQYF. In DNA form, the CDR3 reads TGTGCCAGTACCGTAACGGGACTAGCGGGTAAAGATACGCAGTATTTT. The chain recombines TRBV19 with TRBJ2-3; 12 bases agree with TRBD2. V lost 7 bases, J lost 5 bases, and 10 bases stayed unmatched. The CDR3 is 16 amino acids. CDR1 and CDR2 (germline): LNHDA, SQIVND (reference sequence).

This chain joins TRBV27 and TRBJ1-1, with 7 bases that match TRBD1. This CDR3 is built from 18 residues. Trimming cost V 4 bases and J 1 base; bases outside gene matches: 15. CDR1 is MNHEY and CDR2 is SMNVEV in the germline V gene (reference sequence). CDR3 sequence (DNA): TGTGCCAGCAGTTCGCGAAGACAGGGAAGCGTTAGGAACACTGAAGCTTTCTTT. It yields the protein CASSSRRQGSVRNTEAFF.

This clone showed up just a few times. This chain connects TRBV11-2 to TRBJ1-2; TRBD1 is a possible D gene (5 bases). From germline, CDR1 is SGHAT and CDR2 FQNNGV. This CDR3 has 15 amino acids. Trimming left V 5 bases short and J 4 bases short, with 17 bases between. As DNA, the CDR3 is TGTGCCAGCAGCGCAAGCGGGGGGGGGTTCTATGGCTACACCTTC. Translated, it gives CASSASGGGFYGYTF.

Here the CDR3 reads CAWNSGQLRYNEQFF. CDR3 DNA sequence: TGTGCCTGGAATTCGGGACAGCTAAGGTACAATGAGCAGTTCTTC. The chain employs TRBV30 and TRBJ2-1; TRBD1 matches at 7 bases. Germline V CDR1 and CDR2: GTSNPN, SVGIG (reference sequence). After removal of 4 bases from V and 4 bases from J, the junction contained 10 bases not matched to a gene. This CDR3 is built from 15 residues.

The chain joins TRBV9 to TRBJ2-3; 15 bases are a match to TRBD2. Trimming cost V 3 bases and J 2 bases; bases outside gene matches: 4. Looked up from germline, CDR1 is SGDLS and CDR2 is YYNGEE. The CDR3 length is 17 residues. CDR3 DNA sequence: TGTGCCAGCAGCGCCGGACTAGCGGGGGGGCACACAGATACGCAGTATTTT. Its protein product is CASSAGLAGGHTDTQYF.

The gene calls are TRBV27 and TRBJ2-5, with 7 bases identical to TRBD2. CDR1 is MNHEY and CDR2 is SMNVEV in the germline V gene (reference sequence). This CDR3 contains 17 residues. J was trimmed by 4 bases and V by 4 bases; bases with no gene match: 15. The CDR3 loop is CASSSYPWLAALETQYF. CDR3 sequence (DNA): TGTGCCAGCAGTTCTTACCCGTGGCTAGCGGCCCTAGAGACCCAGTACTTC.

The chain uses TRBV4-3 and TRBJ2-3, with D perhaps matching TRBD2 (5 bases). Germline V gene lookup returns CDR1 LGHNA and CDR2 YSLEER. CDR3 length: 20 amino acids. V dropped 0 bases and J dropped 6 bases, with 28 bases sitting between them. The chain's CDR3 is CASSQEGRGEAGAPADTQYF. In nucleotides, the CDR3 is TGCGCCAGCAGCCAAGAAGGGAGAGGCGAGGCGGGCGCCCCCGCGGATACGCAGTATTTT.

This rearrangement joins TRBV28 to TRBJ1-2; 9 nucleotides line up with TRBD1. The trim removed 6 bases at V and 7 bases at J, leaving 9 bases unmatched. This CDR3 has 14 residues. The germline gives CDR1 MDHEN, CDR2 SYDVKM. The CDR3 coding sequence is TGTGCCAGCAGCAATATACAGGGGGCGGGTGGCTACACCTTC. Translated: CASSNIQGAGGYTF.

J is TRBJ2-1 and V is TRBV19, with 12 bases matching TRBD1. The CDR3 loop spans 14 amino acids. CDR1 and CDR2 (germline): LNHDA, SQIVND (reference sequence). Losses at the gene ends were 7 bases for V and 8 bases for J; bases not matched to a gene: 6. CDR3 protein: CASTPGTGGYEQFF. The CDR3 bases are TGTGCCAGTACCCCCGGGACAGGGGGCTATGAGCAGTTCTTC.

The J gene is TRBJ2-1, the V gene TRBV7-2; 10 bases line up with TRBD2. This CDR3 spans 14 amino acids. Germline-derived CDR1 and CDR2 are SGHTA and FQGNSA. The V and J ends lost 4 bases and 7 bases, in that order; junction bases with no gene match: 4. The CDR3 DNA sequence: TGTGCCAGCAGCTACCCTAGCGGGAGTAATGAGCAGTTCTTC. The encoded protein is CASSYPSGSNEQFF.

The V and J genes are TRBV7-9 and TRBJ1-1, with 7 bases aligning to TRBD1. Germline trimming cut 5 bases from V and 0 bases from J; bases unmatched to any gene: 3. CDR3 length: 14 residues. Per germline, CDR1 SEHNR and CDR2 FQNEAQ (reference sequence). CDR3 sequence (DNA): TGTGCCAGCAGCCGACAGGGTCTGAACACTGAAGCTTTCTTT. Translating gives CASSRQGLNTEAFF.

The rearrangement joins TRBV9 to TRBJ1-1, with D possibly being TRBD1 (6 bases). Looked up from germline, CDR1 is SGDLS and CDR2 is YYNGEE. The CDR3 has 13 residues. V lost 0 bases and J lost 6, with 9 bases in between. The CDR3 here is CASSVAPGAEAFF. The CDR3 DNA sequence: TGTGCCAGCAGCGTAGCTCCAGGGGCTGAAGCTTTCTTT.

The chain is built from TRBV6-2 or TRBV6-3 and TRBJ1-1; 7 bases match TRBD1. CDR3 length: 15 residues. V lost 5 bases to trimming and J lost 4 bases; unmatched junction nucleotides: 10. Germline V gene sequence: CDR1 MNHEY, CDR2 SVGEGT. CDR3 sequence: CASSGRGSGSTEAFF. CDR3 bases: TGTGCCAGCAGTGGCAGGGGGAGCGGGAGCACTGAAGCTTTCTTT.

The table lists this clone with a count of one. CDR3 coding DNA: TGCGCCAGCAGCTTCCTCCGGGGGGAGTCCGGGGAGCAGTACTTC. The encoded protein is CASSFLRGESGEQYF. The gene calls are TRBV4-1 and TRBJ2-7, with 7 bases that match TRBD2. Germline V gives CDR1 MGHRA, CDR2 YSYEKL. The length of the CDR3 is 15 residues. Trimming at V came to 5 bases and at J to 7 bases, leaving 14 bases not matched to a gene.

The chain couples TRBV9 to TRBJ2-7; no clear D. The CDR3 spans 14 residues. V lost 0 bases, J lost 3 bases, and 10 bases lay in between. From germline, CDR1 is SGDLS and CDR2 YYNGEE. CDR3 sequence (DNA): TGTGCCAGCAGCGTAGTCCCAGAAAGCTACGAGCAGTACTTC. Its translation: CASSVVPESYEQYF.

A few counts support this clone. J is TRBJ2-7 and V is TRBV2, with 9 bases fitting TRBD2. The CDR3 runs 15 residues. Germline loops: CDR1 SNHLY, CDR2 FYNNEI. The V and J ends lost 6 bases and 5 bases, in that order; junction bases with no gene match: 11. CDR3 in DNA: TGTGCCAGCAGGAAGCGGGAGGCCGCTTTGAACGAGCAGTACTTC. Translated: CASRKREAALNEQYF.

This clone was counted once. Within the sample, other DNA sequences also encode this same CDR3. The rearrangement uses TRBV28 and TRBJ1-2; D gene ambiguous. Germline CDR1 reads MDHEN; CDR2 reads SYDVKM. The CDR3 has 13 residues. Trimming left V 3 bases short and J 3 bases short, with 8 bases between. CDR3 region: CASSLRGDYGYTF. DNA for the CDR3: TGTGCCAGCAGTTTGAGAGGAGACTATGGCTACACCTTC.

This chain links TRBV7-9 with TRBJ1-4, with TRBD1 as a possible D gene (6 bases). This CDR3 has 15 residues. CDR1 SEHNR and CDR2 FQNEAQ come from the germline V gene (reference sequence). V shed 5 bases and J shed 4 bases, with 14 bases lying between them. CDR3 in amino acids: CASSPEARGNEKLFF. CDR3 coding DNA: TGTGCCAGCAGCCCGGAGGCCAGGGGTAATGAAAAACTGTTTTTT.

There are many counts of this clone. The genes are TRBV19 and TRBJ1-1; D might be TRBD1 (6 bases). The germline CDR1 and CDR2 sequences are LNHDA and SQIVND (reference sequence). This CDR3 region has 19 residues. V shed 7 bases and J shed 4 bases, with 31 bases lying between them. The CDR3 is CASIRLRSGGGAGFTEAFF. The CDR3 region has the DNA TGTGCCAGTATTAGGCTCCGGAGCGGGGGCGGTGCAGGTTTCACTGAAGCTTTCTTT. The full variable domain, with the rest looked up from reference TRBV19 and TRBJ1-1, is DGGITQSPKYLFRKEGQNVTLSCEQNLNHDAMYWYRQDPGQGLRLIYYSQIVNDFQKGDIAEGYSVSREKKESFPLTVTSAQKNPTAFYLCASIRLRSGGGAGFTEAFFGQGTRLTVV.